This T cell receptor beta chain stems from a study of cytomegalovirus exposure and HLA in healthy donors (TCRdb year 2017). For the study in its entirety: According to a later analysis, one platform produced both the 110 or so validation repertoires and the 620 or so repertoires of the first cohort. High-throughput TCR immunosequencing, statistical association of individual TCRs with disease status, and machine learning were combined to predict cytomegalovirus infection status. Besides the first cohort of around 670 subjects, a separate validation cohort made up of 120 different subjects was used. The study aimed to test whether signatures of past pathogen exposure could be identified by cataloging public T cell receptors. General conclusions and limits of the study: Cytomegalovirus status was reported to be diagnosed by the classifier with high specificity and sensitivity in both the original and validation cohorts. The validation cohort had no HLA typing available for a later analysis, so co-occurrence within that cohort was assessed over all 130 or so repertoires. In a later analysis, TCRs clustered in the first cohort were found to also tend to co-occur in the 120 or so validation repertoires, with 90% to 95% of cluster scores above 0. In vitro tests confirmed that three of the cytomegalovirus-associated TCR beta chains recognize cytomegalovirus antigens. The study listed approximately 150 TCR beta chains as associated with cytomegalovirus. The authors suggested that the approach could potentially be extended to other disease states and immunological phenotypes. While some public TCRs were present in many individuals, most TCR sequences turned up only very rarely across donors.

Separate from the approximately 670-subject first cohort, the validation cohort of around 130 subjects was the group to which the donors belonged. This clone was detected only once. The antigen this receptor binds is unknown. No base-level quality is on record; no much larger clone is a single base apart. Looking up the germline V gene yields CDR1 SGHTA and CDR2 FQGNSA. For this chain, trimming is 5 bases at the V end and 0 bases at the J end, and the number of junction bases without a gene match is 12. From the cysteine up to the phenylalanine, the CDR3 has a length of 18 residues. The kept DNA is CDR3 alone, 54 bases in frame from the first base. Library preparation employed the immunoSEQ multiplex PCR assay. The authors' pipeline ran thus. A statistical classification framework was developed to diagnose cytomegalovirus status using the catalog of TCR beta chain sequences. Entries here come from immuneACCESS through TCRdb and include only in-frame sequences with V and J called. Some clones fail to appear in such tables; in the studies checked, an unresolved V gene covers under half of the shortfall, and the cause of the remainder is unknown. Clone size and the V and J calls come from that table; the DNA yielded D and trimming. Across this sample there are 90,000 to 150,000 clones, with roughly 90% seen only once. The top ten clonotypes cover roughly 6.3% of the sample.

Sequencing input: PBMCs. This receptor was taken from a woman between 18 and 29 years old in good health and CMV-seropositive. The chain couples TRBV7-2 to TRBJ2-3; the central 9 bases match TRBD1. DNA sequence: TGTGCCAGCAGCGCAAGAGTAAAGGGACAGGGTAGCACAGATACGCAGTATTTT. It encodes CASSARVKGQGSTDTQYF.